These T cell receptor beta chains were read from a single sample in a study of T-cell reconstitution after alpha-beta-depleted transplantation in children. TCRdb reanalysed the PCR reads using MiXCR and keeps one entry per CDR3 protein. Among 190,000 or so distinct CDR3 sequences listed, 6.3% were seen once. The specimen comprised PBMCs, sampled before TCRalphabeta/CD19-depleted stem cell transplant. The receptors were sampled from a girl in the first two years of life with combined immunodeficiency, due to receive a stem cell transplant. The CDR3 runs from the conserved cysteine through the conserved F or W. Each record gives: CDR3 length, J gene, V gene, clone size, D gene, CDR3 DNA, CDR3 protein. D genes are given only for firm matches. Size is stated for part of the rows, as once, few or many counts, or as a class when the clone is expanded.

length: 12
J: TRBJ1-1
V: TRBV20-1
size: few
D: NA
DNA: TGCAGTGCTAGGAGGGGGACTCCTGAAGCTTTCTTT
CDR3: CSARRGTPEAFF

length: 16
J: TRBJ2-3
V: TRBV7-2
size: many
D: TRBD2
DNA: TGTGCCAGCAGCCCGGAGACTAGCGGGGTGACAGATACGCAGTATTTT
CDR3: CASSPETSGVTDTQYF

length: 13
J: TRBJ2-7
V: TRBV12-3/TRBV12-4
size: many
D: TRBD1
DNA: TGTGCCAGCCACCTGACAGGGAGTGGCGAGCAGTACTTC
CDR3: CASHLTGSGEQYF

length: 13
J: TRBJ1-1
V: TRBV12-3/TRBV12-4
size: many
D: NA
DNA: TGTGCCAGCAGTTTCCCCCAAGGCCCTGAAGCTTTCTTT
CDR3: CASSFPQGPEAFF

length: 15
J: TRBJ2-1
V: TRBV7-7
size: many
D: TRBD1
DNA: TGTGCTAGCGCAGGGGGCAGGGGGCTAGACAATGAGCAGTTCTTC
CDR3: CASAGGRGLDNEQFF

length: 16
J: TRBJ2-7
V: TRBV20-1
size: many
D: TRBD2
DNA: TGCAGTGCTAACCCACCTTCTAGCGGGGAACACTACGAGCAGTACTTC
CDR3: CSANPPSSGEHYEQYF

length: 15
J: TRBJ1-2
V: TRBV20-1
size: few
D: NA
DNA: TGCAGTGCTACCCACGGACACGGGGCGAGGAGGGGCTACACCTTC
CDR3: CSATHGHGARRGYTF

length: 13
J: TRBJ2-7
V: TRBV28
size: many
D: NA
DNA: TGTGCCAGCACCCCCTTGGGTACCTACGAGCAGTACTTC
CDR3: CASTPLGTYEQYF

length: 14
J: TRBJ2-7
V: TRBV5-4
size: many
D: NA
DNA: TGTGCCAGCAGCCCGGACGATAGCTCCTACGAGCAGTACTTC
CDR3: CASSPDDSSYEQYF

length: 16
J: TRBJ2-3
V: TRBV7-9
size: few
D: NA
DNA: TGTGCCAGCAGCCGGGGGACTCCAACTAGCACAGATACGCAGTATTTT
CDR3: CASSRGTPTSTDTQYF

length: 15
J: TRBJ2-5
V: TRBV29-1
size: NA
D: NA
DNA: TGCAGCGTTGTGGGATATCTCTCACCATCAGAGACCCAGTACTTC
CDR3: CSVVGYLSPSETQYF

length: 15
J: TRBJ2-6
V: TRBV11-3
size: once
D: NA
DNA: TGTGCCAGCAGCTTAAGGTGGGCCGGGGCCAACGTCCTGACTTTC
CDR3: CASSLRWAGANVLTF

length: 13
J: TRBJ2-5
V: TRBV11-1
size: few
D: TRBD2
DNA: TGTGCCAGCAGCCGACCGGGAGGGGAGACCCAGTACTTC
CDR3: CASSRPGGETQYF